This T cell receptor (beta chain) was retrieved from a study of cytomegalovirus exposure and HLA in healthy donors. J gave up 8 bases and V 1 base, and 5 bases lay outside the gene matches. Germline V gene data show CDR1 as MNHNS and CDR2 as SASEGT. The CDR3 loop spans 14 amino acids. Amplification used 60 Vbeta primers and 13 Jbeta primers. Data came from immunoSEQ multiplex PCR; TCRdb stores just in-frame clones and leaves some out. The sample consists of 150,000 to 200,000 clones, approximately 84% of them appearing once. The clonotype was recovered from a man between 18 and 29 years old in good health and CMV-seropositive. The sequenced sample was PBMCs. The chain recombines TRBV6-1 with TRBJ2-1, with 7 bases matching TRBD1. The CDR3 spells CASSEGYRGHEQFF. The CDR3 DNA reads as TGTGCCAGCAGTGAAGGCTACAGGGGCCATGAGCAGTTCTTC.